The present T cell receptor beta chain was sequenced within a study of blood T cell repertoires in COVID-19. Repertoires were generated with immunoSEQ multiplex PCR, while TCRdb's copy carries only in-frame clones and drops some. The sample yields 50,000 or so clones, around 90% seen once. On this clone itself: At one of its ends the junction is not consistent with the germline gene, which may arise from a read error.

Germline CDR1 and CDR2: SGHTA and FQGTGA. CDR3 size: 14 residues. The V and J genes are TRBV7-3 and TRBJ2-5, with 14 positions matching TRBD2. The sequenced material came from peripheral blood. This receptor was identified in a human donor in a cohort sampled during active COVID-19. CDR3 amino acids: CASSLSGTSGSRHF. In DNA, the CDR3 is TGTGCCAGCAGCTTATCCGGGACTAGCGGGAGTCGGCACTTC.